The 25 T cell receptor beta chains below come from one sample, sequenced in a study of shared clonotypes between healthy human individuals. TCRdb's table, derived via immunoSEQ multiplex PCR, lists solely in-frame clones and lacks some. There are millions of clones in the sample; approximately 93% occur only once, and 0.3% to 0.4% lies in the top ten. The specimen sequenced was naive CD4+ T cells from PBMCs. Subset here: CD45RA+ positively selected. The receptors stem from a man between 18 and 35 years old in good health. Some clones in this sample may be carry-over from other donors' samples.

The V and J genes are TRBV27 and TRBJ1-2; the D gene is possibly TRBD1 (6 bases). CDR3 length: 17 amino acids. V was trimmed by 4 bases and J by 0 bases, leaving 18 bases between them. The germline V gene encodes CDR1 MNHEY and CDR2 SMNVEV (reference sequence). The CDR3 bases are TGTGCCAGCAGTTCAAACAGGGATTGGGGAACTAACTATGGCTACACCTTC. Translated: CASSSNRDWGTNYGYTF.

The V gene is TRBV5-1, the J gene TRBJ2-1; 10 nucleotides align to TRBD1. Germline-derived CDR1 and CDR2 are SGHRS and YFSETQ. The CDR3 is 17 amino acids. The V gene end was trimmed by 5 bases and the J gene end by 4 bases; junction bases not matched to a gene: 12. The chain's CDR3 is CASSRTGAGQGYNEQFF. CDR3 nucleotides: TGCGCCAGCAGTCGGACCGGCGCGGGACAGGGGTACAATGAGCAGTTCTTC.

The chain recombines TRBV6-1 with TRBJ2-2; D is uncertain. From germline, CDR1 is MNHNS and CDR2 SASEGT. CDR3 length: 14 amino acids. The V end was cut by 7 bases, the J end by 1 base, with 10 bases between. The DNA for the CDR3 is TGTGCCAGCACCCTCCCTCGGAACACCGGGGAGCTGTTTTTT. Protein product: CASTLPRNTGELFF.

The chain recombines TRBV11-2 with TRBJ2-5, with D maybe TRBD1 (6 bases). Germline V lookup: CDR1 SGHAT, CDR2 FQNNGV. V was trimmed by 5 bases and J by 8 bases, leaving 15 bases between them. This CDR3 has 13 residues. The CDR3 here is CASSPGQPATQYF. CDR3 nucleotides: TGTGCCAGCAGCCCCGGACAGCCGGCCACCCAGTACTTC.

This rearrangement joins TRBV5-4 to TRBJ2-5; D gene ambiguous. This CDR3 is built from 15 residues. The germline CDR1 and CDR2 sequences are SGHNT and YYREEE (reference sequence). V gave up 0 bases and J gave up 4 bases, with 13 bases separating them. The DNA of the CDR3 is TGTGCCAGCAGCTTGGTAGTAGGGTATGGAGAGACCCAGTACTTC. Encoded protein: CASSLVVGYGETQYF.

The rearrangement uses TRBV7-2 and TRBJ2-7; TRBD1 agrees at 9 bases. Losses at the gene ends were 5 bases for V and 2 bases for J; bases not matched to a gene: 7. The CDR3 has 15 amino acids. Germline-derived CDR1 and CDR2 are SGHTA and FQGNSA. In DNA, the CDR3 is TGTGCCAGCAGCCACCGGGACAGGGTCACCTACGAGCAGTACTTC. Translation: CASSHRDRVTYEQYF. Variable domain in full (rest from reference TRBV7-2 and TRBJ2-7): GAGVSQSPSNKVTEKGKDVELRCDPISGHTALYWYRQSLGQGLEFLIYFQGNSAPDKSGLPSDRFSAERTGGSVSTLTIQRTQQEDSAVYLCASSHRDRVTYEQYFGPGTRLTVT.

V usage is TRBV6-1 and J usage is TRBJ1-5; D is ambiguous. This CDR3 has 13 amino acids. Trimming took 3 bases from V and 7 from J, leaving 10 bases between them. The germline V gene encodes CDR1 MNHNS and CDR2 SASEGT. The CDR3 DNA sequence: TGTGCCAGCAGTGACAGCCCGGGCCAGCCCCAGCATTTT. It encodes CASSDSPGQPQHF.

Note on this clone: Other DNA sequences in this specimen translate into the identical CDR3. The chain is built from TRBV6-5 and TRBJ1-2, with D possibly being TRBD1 (5 bases). Trimming shortened V by 2 bases and J by 6 bases, and 7 bases separated the two germline ends. Germline CDR1 is MNHEY and CDR2 is SVGAGI. This CDR3 spans 12 amino acids. As DNA, the CDR3 is TGTGCCAGCAGTTACCAGGGCAATGGCTACACCTTC. It specifies CASSYQGNGYTF.

With regard to this clone: The sample has other DNA sequences that encode this CDR3 too. This chain connects TRBV29-1 to TRBJ1-5; 11 bases align to TRBD1. Germline values: CDR1 SQVTM, CDR2 ANQGSEA. V shed 6 bases, J shed 5 bases, and the junction held 0 bases outside the gene matches. The CDR3 runs 12 residues. This chain's CDR3 is CSVGQGDQPQHF. Here the CDR3 DNA reads TGCAGCGTGGGACAGGGGGATCAGCCCCAGCATTTT. Based on the CDR3 plus reference TRBV29-1 and TRBJ1-5, the full variable domain is SAVISQKPSRDICQRGTSLTIQCQVDSQVTMMFWYRQQPGQSLTLIATANQGSEATYESGFVIDKFPISRPNLTFSTLTVSNMSPEDSSIYLCSVGQGDQPQHFGDGTRLSIL.

The rearrangement joins TRBV7-9 to TRBJ2-1; D perhaps matches TRBD2 (6 bases). V gave up 6 bases and J gave up 3 bases, with 21 bases separating them. This CDR3 comprises 17 residues. Germline lookup yields CDR1 SEHNR and CDR2 FQNEAQ (reference sequence). The CDR3 spells CASRPLSGGTGYNEQFF. The CDR3 DNA sequence: TGTGCCAGCAGACCCCTCTCAGGCGGGACGGGCTACAATGAGCAGTTCTTC.

The rearrangement links TRBV28 to TRBJ1-1; D uncertain. Per germline, CDR1 MDHEN and CDR2 SYDVKM. The length of the CDR3 is 15 residues. V dropped 5 bases and J dropped 0 bases, with 13 bases sitting between them. In DNA, the CDR3 is TGTGCCAGCAGTCCGCCACCGGCGATGAACACTGAAGCTTTCTTT. Protein sequence: CASSPPPAMNTEAFF.

This chain connects TRBV7-9 to TRBJ1-3, with D hard to call. Per the germline V gene, CDR1 is SEHNR and CDR2 is FQNEAQ (reference sequence). Trimming removed 1 base from V and 7 bases from J, with 17 bases in between. The CDR3 length is 16 residues. The CDR3 loop reads CASSLVGATNGNTIYF. The CDR3, as DNA: TGTGCCAGCAGCTTAGTGGGCGCAACCAACGGGAACACCATATATTTT.

The V and J genes are TRBV19 and TRBJ2-1; 8 bases align to TRBD2. The germline CDR1 and CDR2 sequences are LNHDA and SQIVND (reference sequence). This CDR3 comprises 16 residues. Trimming cost V 4 bases and J 2 bases; bases outside gene matches: 7. Written as DNA, the CDR3 is TGTGCCAGTAGTAACGAGCGGGGGCAGACCTACAATGAGCAGTTCTTC. It encodes CASSNERGQTYNEQFF.

As regards this clone: The sample contains more than one DNA sequence encoding this CDR3. V usage is TRBV6-1 and J usage is TRBJ2-1; unclear D gene. The V end lost 8 bases, the J end lost 0 bases, and 8 bases lay between the germline ends. In germline, CDR1 is MNHNS, CDR2 SASEGT. The length of the CDR3 is 13 residues. In DNA form, the CDR3 reads TGTGCCAGCGGGCTATCCTCCTACAATGAGCAGTTCTTC. It is translated as CASGLSSYNEQFF.

This chain connects TRBV9 to TRBJ2-7; the D gene is possibly TRBD2 (5 bases). Per the germline V gene, CDR1 is SGDLS and CDR2 is YYNGEE. This CDR3 has 15 amino acids. Trimming took off 3 bases at V and 5 bases at J, with 18 bases between the two ends. The CDR3: CASSGIGLVADEQYF. In nucleotides, the CDR3 is TGTGCCAGCAGCGGTATCGGACTGGTCGCCGACGAGCAGTACTTC.

The V and J genes are TRBV5-4 and TRBJ2-3; no definite D call. Germline CDR1 is SGHNT and CDR2 is YYREEE (reference sequence). V lost 3 bases to trimming and J lost 1 base, with 9 bases between them. The CDR3 runs 14 residues. CDR3 nucleotide sequence: TGTGCCAGCAGCTCTGCTGGGGGCACAGATACGCAGTATTTT. Translating it yields CASSSAGGTDTQYF.

The V and J genes are TRBV28 and TRBJ2-1, with TRBD1 identical over 9 bases. Losses at the gene ends were 6 bases for V and 5 bases for J; bases not matched to a gene: 11. In germline, CDR1 is MDHEN, CDR2 SYDVKM. CDR3 size: 16 residues. The CDR3 here is CASSQIQGQGNNEQFF. The CDR3 coding sequence is TGTGCCAGCAGCCAGATCCAGGGACAGGGTAACAATGAGCAGTTCTTC.

This clone was observed once. The V gene is TRBV2, the J gene TRBJ2-3; TRBD2 might be the D (7 bases). This CDR3 spans 14 amino acids. The V and J ends lost 5 bases and 1 base respectively, with 10 bases between them. Looked up from germline, CDR1 is SNHLY and CDR2 is FYNNEI. In nucleotides, the CDR3 is TGTGCCAGCAGTAGGGGGGGCGGCACAGATACGCAGTATTTT. It translates to CASSRGGGTDTQYF.

Remarks on this clone: Different DNA sequences within this sample yield the same CDR3. V usage is TRBV7-8 and J usage is TRBJ1-1; D unresolved. CDR3 length equals 13 residues. The V end was cut by 2 bases, the J end by 0 bases, with 4 bases between. Germline V gene lookup returns CDR1 SGHVS and CDR2 FQNEAQ. The CDR3 bases are TGTGCCAGCAGCTTATTGGTGAACACTGAAGCTTTCTTT. It codes for CASSLLVNTEAFF.

J is TRBJ1-5 and V is TRBV30; a weak D match, TRBD1 (6 bases). The length of the CDR3 is 15 residues. The V end lost 1 base, the J end lost 4 bases, and 14 bases lay between the germline ends. CDR1 is GTSNPN and CDR2 is SVGIG in the germline V gene (reference sequence). The CDR3 region is CAWSAGTFANQPQHF. The CDR3 DNA reads TGTGCCTGGAGTGCCGGGACATTTGCAAATCAGCCCCAGCATTTT.

A word on this clone: Within the sample, other DNA sequences also encode this same CDR3. CDR3 sequence (DNA): TGTGCCAGTAGTATCGGCAGGGAGGGAACTGAAGCTTTCTTT. This gives the protein CASSIGREGTEAFF. This sequence joins TRBV19 and TRBJ1-1; weak D call: TRBD1 (5 bases). The CDR3 consists of 14 residues. CDR1 and CDR2 (germline): LNHDA, SQIVND (reference sequence). V lost 3 bases and J 5 bases, leaving 13 bases between the germline ends.

V gene TRBV18 combines with J gene TRBJ2-7; 8 bases match TRBD2. The CDR3 spans 16 residues. Germline V gene sequence: CDR1 KGHSH, CDR2 LQKENI. Unmatched junction bases numbered 8, after V lost 3 bases and J lost 1 base. The CDR3: CASSPTRGTRSYEQYF. Here the CDR3 DNA reads TGTGCCAGCTCACCGACTCGCGGGACTAGGTCCTACGAGCAGTACTTC.

The chain joins TRBV11-2 to TRBJ2-7; D is uncertain. The CDR3 has 15 amino acids. V gave up 2 bases and J gave up 0 bases, with 11 bases separating them. Germline V lookup: CDR1 SGHAT, CDR2 FQNNGV. This CDR3 is CASSLFAVSSYEQYF. CDR3 in DNA: TGTGCCAGCAGCTTATTTGCGGTGAGCTCCTACGAGCAGTACTTC.

The chain recombines TRBV7-9 with TRBJ2-7; D may be TRBD2 (6 bases). This CDR3 is built from 13 residues. Looked up from germline, CDR1 is SEHNR and CDR2 is FQNEAQ (reference sequence). Deletions cut 3 bases from V and 3 bases from J, with 9 bases between. DNA of the CDR3: TGTGCCAGCAGCTTCGGAGGGTTCTACGAGCAGTACTTC. Protein: CASSFGGFYEQYF.

This clone came up once. Other DNA sequences in the same sample also yield this CDR3. The chain is built from TRBV30 and TRBJ2-5; no definite D call. This CDR3 is 11 amino acids long. V was shortened by 2 bases and J by 2 bases, with 3 bases between the two germline ends. The germline V gene has CDR1 GTSNPN and CDR2 SVGIG (reference sequence). In DNA, the CDR3 is TGTGCCTGGAGTCTGCAAGAGACCCAGTACTTC. Protein product: CAWSLQETQYF. The variable domain in full, with the rest retrieved from reference TRBV30 and TRBJ2-5, is SQTIHQWPATLVQPVGSPLSLECTVEGTSNPNLYWYRQAAGRGLQLLFYSVGIGQISSEVPQNLSASRPQDRQFILSSKKLLLSDSGFYLCAWSLQETQYFGPGTRLLVL.